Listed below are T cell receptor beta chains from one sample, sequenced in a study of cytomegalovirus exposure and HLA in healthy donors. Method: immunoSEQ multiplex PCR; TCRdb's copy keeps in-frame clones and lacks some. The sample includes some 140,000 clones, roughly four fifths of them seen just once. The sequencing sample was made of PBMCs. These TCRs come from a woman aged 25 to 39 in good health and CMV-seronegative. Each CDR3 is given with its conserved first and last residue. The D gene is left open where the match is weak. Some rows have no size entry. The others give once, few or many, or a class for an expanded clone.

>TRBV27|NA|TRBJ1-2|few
TGTGCCAGCAGGGGTACAGGGTTTCCAAACTATGGCTACACCTTC
CASRGTGFPNYGYTF
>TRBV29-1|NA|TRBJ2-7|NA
TGCAGCGTTCGTGAAGTAGAGTTTACTAGCACGAGCTCCTACGAGCAGTACTTC
CSVREVEFTSTSSYEQYF
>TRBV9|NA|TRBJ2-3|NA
TGTGCCAGCAGCCTACGCGGGGGCCTCCGAGATACGCAGTATTTT
CASSLRGGLRDTQYF
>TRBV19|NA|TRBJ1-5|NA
TGTGCCAGTAAAGTTTCGAGAGAAAATCAGCCCCAGCATTTT
CASKVSRENQPQHF
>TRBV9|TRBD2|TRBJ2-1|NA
TGTGCCAGCAGCGTAGAACTAGCGGGGGGGCCCGGAGAGCAGTTCTTC
CASSVELAGGPGEQFF
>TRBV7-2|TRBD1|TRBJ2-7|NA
TGTGCCAGCAGCTCACCGCGGGACAGGGATTACGGCGAGCAGTACTTC
CASSSPRDRDYGEQYF
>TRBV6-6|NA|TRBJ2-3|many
TGTGCCAGCAGTTACCTTATCTGGACAGCTACAGATACGCAGTATTTT
CASSYLIWTATDTQYF
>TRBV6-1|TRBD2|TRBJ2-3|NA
TGTGCCAGCAGTCCTGAAGCGGGGGGTGCAGATACGCAGTATTTT
CASSPEAGGADTQYF
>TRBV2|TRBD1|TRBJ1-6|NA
TGTGCCAGCAGTGAAGGGTGGGGACAGGGTAATTCACCCCTCCACTTT
CASSEGWGQGNSPLHF
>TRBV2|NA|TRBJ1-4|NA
TGTGCCAGCAGTGCATGGACAGTAAATGAAAAACTGTTTTTT
CASSAWTVNEKLFF
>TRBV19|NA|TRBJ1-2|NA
TGTGCCAGTAGCACCTCCGGACTTTCAGGCTACACCTTC
CASSTSGLSGYTF
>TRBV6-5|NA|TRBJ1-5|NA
TGTGCCAGCAGTTACGAGCTCAATCAGCCCCAGCATTTT
CASSYELNQPQHF
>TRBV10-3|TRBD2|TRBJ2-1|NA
TGTGCCATCAGTAATAGCGGGACCTCCTACAATGAGCAGTTCTTC
CAISNSGTSYNEQFF
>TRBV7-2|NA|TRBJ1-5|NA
TGTGCCAGCAGCTCGAGGTATTCGAGCAATCAGCCCCAGCATTTT
CASSSRYSSNQPQHF
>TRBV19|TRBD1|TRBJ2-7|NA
TGTGCCAGTAGTACCCTCGCAGGACAGGGAGACTACGAGCAGTACTTC
CASSTLAGQGDYEQYF
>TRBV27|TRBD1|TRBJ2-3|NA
TGTGCCAGCAGTCGAACGGGACAGCGCACAGATACGCAGTATTTT
CASSRTGQRTDTQYF
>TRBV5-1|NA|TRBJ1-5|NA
TGCGCCAGCAGCTTGTCTGGGGACATCAATCAGCCCCAGCATTTT
CASSLSGDINQPQHF
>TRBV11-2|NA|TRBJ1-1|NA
TGTGCCAGCAGCTTAGCGCCGGTAGGGACTGAAGCCTTCTTT
CASSLAPVGTEAFF
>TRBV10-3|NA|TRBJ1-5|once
TGTGCCATCAGTGATCCGTCGGGTCAGCCCCAGCATTTT
CAISDPSGQPQHF
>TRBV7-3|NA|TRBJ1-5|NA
TGTGCCAGCAGCCCACAGCTGGGTCAGCCCCAGCATTTT
CASSPQLGQPQHF
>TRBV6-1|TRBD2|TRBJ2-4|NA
TGTGCCAGCAGTGGACTAGCGGGGGTGACTGATTACTTC
CASSGLAGVTDYF
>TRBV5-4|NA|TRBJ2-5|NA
TGTGCCAGCAGCTTGGAAGGCCGTACCGTAGCGACCCAGTACTTC
CASSLEGRTVATQYF
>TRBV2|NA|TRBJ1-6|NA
TGTGCCAGCAGCCTTAGAGAACGAGGTAATTCACCCCTCCACTTT
CASSLRERGNSPLHF